The sample holds a few counts of the clone carrying this T cell receptor beta chain. Its antigen is unidentified. A 5'RACE template-switching step, the method used to make TCR cDNA, added a universal primer site and UMIs. TCRdb passed the 5' RACE reads through MiXCR, listing each CDR3 protein once. The data contain about 400,000 distinct CDR3 sequences, more than 5.5% of them singletons. These data come from a study of T cells after yellow fever vaccination. Study-level information: Low-cell-number fractions underwent preparation using SMART-Seq v4 Ultra Low Input.

Study-wide points: Detected again after the booster were most primary-vaccination clones, at approximately 96% CD4 and approximately 85% CD8. Abundant bulk-derived clonotypes could contaminate FACS-sorted repertoires.

After removal of 0 bases from V and 4 bases from J, the junction contained 1 base not matched to a gene. This CDR3 spans 15 amino acids. From germline, CDR1 is MNHEY and CDR2 SVGAGI. This clonotype was obtained from a man between 25 and 39 years old who received the YFV17D yellow fever vaccine. Sequences were derived from PBMCs, sampled 5 days after the yellow fever booster vaccination. The chain joins TRBV6-5 to TRBJ1-5; 9 bases line up with TRBD1. Written as DNA, the CDR3 is TGTGCCAGCAGTTACTCGGGACAGGGAAATCAGCCCCAGCATTTT. Its translation: CASSYSGQGNQPQHF.